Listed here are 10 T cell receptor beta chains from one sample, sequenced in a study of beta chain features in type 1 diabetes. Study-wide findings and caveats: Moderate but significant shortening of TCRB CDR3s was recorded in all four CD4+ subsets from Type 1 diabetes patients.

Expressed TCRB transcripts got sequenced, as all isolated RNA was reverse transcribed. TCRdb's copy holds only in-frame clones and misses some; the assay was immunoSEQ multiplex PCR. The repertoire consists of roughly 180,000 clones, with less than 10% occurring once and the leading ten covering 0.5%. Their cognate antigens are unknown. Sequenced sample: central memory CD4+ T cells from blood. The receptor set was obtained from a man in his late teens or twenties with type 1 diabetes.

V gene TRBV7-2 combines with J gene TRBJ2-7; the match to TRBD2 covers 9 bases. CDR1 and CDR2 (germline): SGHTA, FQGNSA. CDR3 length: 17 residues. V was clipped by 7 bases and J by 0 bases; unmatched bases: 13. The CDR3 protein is CASTPRSSGAYSYEQYF. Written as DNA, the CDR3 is TGTGCCAGCACCCCCAGGTCTAGCGGGGCCTACTCCTACGAGCAGTACTTC.

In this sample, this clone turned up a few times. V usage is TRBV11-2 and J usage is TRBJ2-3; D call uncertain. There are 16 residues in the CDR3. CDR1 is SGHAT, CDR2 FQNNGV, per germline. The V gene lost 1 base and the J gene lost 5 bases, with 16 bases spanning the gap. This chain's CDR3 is CASSLGVAWRLDTQYF. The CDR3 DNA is TGTGCCAGCAGCTTAGGAGTAGCTTGGCGTCTAGATACGCAGTATTTT.

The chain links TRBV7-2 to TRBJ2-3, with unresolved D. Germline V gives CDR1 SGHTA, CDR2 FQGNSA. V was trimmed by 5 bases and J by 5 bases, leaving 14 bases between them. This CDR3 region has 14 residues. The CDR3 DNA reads TGTGCCAGCAGCCAAGACTCGTTTGGAGATACGCAGTATTTT. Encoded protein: CASSQDSFGDTQYF.

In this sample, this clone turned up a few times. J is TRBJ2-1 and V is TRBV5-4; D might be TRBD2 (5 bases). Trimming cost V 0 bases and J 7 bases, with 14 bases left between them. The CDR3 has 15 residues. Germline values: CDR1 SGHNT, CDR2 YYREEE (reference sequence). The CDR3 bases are TGTGCCAGCAGCTTGGGTAGCCTAGCCAGGAATGAGCAGTTCTTC. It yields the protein CASSLGSLARNEQFF.

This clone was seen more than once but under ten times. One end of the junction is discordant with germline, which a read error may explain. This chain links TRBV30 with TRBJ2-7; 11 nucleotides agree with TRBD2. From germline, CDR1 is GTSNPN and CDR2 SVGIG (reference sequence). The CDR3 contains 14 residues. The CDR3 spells CAWSTQSTSGATTF. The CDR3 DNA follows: TGTGCCTGGAGTACCCAATCGACTAGCGGGGCGACCACTTTC.

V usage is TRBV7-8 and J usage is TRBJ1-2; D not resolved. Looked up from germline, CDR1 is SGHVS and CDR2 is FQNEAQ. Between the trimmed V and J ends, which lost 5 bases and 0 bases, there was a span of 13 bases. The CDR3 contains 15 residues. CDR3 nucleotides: TGTGCCAGCAGCCCAGCGCCGGTCCCTAACTATGGCTACACCTTC. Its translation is CASSPAPVPNYGYTF.

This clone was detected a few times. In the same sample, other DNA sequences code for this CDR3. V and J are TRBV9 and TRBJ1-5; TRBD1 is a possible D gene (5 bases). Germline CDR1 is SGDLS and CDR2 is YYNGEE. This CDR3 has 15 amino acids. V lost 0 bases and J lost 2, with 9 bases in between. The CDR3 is CASSVGGEGNQPQHF. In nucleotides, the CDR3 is TGTGCCAGCAGCGTAGGAGGGGAGGGCAATCAGCCCCAGCATTTT.

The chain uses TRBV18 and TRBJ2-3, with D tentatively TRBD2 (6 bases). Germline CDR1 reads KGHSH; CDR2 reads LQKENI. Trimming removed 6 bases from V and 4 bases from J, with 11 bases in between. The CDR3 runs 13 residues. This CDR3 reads CASSPRRADTQYF. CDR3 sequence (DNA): TGTGCCAGCTCCCCTCGGAGGGCAGATACGCAGTATTTT.

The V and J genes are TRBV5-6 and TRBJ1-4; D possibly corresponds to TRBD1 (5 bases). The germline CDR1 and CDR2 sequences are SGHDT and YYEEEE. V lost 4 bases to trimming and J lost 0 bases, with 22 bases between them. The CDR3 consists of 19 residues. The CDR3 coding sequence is TGTGCCAGCAGCCGATCGCCGGACATCCACCCGACAACTAATGAAAAACTGTTTTTT. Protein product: CASSRSPDIHPTTNEKLFF. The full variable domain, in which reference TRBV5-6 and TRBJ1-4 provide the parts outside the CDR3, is DAGVTQSPTHLIKTRGQQVTLRCSPKSGHDTVSWYQQALGQGPQFIFQYYEEEERQRGNFPDRFSGHQFPNYSSELNVNALLLGDSALYLCASSRSPDIHPTTNEKLFFGSGTQLSVL.

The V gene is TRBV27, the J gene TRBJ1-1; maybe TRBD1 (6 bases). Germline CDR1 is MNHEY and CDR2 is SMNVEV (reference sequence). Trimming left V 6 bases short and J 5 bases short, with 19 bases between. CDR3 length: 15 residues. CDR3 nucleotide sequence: TGTGCCAGCAGATCCCTAGGGGGGGCCTGGACTGAAGCTTTCTTT. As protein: CASRSLGGAWTEAFF.